This T cell receptor (beta chain) was identified during a study of Ad26.COV2.S vaccination and SARS-CoV-2 variants. On the study more broadly: Doses of Ad26.COV2.S were injected into muscle once or twice, 56 days apart.

V gave up 7 bases and J gave up 7 bases; unmatched junction bases: 6. In germline, CDR1 is MNHNY, CDR2 SVGAGI (reference sequence). The CDR3 covers 15 residues. The treatment is: some 20 received Ad26.COV2.S at low or high dose, single or two shots; five or six received placebo; per-sample allocation not given. It was on day 63 after the first vaccine or placebo injection that samples were taken. Profiling relied on immunoSEQ multiplex PCR, and the TCRdb table lists in-frame clones only, not all of them. The sample consists of about 410,000 clones, about 90% of them appearing once. Here the sequenced sample was peripheral blood, taken in a trial of Ad26.COV2.S vaccine versus placebo. This receptor was identified in a person aged 18 to 65 who received the Ad26.COV2.S COVID-19 vaccine or a placebo. The chain employs TRBV6-6 and TRBJ1-6; 11 positions match TRBD1. The CDR3 here is CASNLRDRGNSPLHF. CDR3 bases: TGTGCCAGCAATCTCCGGGACAGGGGGAATTCACCCCTCCACTTT.